Listed below are T cell receptor beta chains from one sample, sequenced in a study of neurological immune-mediated disorders. MiXCR was run by TCRdb on the 5' RACE reads, yielding one entry per CDR3 protein. The repertoire consists of 75,000 to 95,000 distinct CDR3 sequences, with about 15% occurring once and the leading ten covering 15% to 17%. The sample consisted of PBMCs. The receptors here all came from a woman in her thirties or forties in good health. The CDR3 runs from the conserved cysteine through the conserved F or W. The order of the fields is J gene, V gene, CDR3 protein.

TRBJ1-5 TRBV6-6 CASSYSGDDQPQHF
TRBJ2-7 TRBV3-1 CATGTRNTYEQYF
TRBJ1-2 TRBV5-1 CASSLEGEGGYTF
TRBJ1-2 TRBV7-2 CASRTGQFSWDGYTF
TRBJ1-2 TRBV12-3/TRBV12-4 CASSGHRGSNYGYTF
TRBJ2-1 TRBV11-3 CASSLGRVAYNEQFF
TRBJ2-3 TRBV12-3/TRBV12-4 CASSPGDPTDTQYF
TRBJ2-7 TRBV25-1 CASTPPGDGYEQYF
TRBJ2-1 TRBV5-1 CATRGGGAGNEQFF
TRBJ2-1 TRBV7-2 CASTSGRTYNEQFF
TRBJ1-5 TRBV12-3/TRBV12-4 CASTYSNQPQHF
TRBJ2-5 TRBV10-3 CAISEKLQETQYF